A selection of T cell receptor beta chains follows, all from one sample in a study of control samples from healthy donors and cancer patients. The protocol was immunoSEQ multiplex PCR, while the TCRdb copy is restricted to in-frame clones and leaves out a portion. The sample includes 390,000 or so clones, about nine tenths of them seen just once. The sample comprised PBMCs. The source of these receptors is a man aged 35 to 55 with head and neck cancer. Each CDR3 is given with its conserved first and last residue. Fields, in order: V gene, J gene, CDR3 length, CDR3 protein.

TRBV9	TRBJ1-5	15	CASSAGQGGNQPQHF
TRBV5-6	TRBJ1-3	16	CASSFQEIYSGNTIYF
TRBV2	TRBJ2-4	13	CASSGTAANIQYF
TRBV21-1	TRBJ2-3	20	CASRGQGANMAGSSTDTQYF
TRBV12-3/TRBV12-4	TRBJ1-1	13	CASDRGAGTEAFF
TRBV5-1	TRBJ2-2	15	CASSSQVTGSGELFF
TRBV30	TRBJ1-5	14	CAWTGGFDNQPQHF
TRBV11-2	TRBJ1-1	14	CASSPAFMNTEAFF
TRBV2	TRBJ1-6	14	CASIDRVANSPLHF
TRBV12-3/TRBV12-4	TRBJ2-7	13	CASRQGTSYEQYF
TRBV11-2	TRBJ2-5	13	CASSSGQKETQYF
TRBV7-9	TRBJ1-3	14	CASSFSDSGNTIYF
TRBV5-1	TRBJ1-6	17	CASSPMGQGIDGSPLHF
TRBV5-8	TRBJ1-1	16	CASSLGSGGANTEAFF
TRBV24-1	TRBJ2-5	15	CATSDLALDKETQYF
TRBV25-1	TRBJ1-1	12	CASSPSGAEAFF
TRBV11-2	TRBJ2-5	15	CASSSRRGSGETQYF
TRBV4-1	TRBJ2-3	12	CASSQVNRYPFF
TRBV6-5	TRBJ2-1	15	CASSYMGQAPPEQFF
TRBV19	TRBJ1-2	14	CASSIEDRAYGYTF
TRBV3-1/TRBV3-2	TRBJ1-6	13	CASSQDSLSPLHF
TRBV27	TRBJ1-2	13	CATTRVGGYGYTF
TRBV6-1	TRBJ2-5	15	CASSEEGTGSETQYF
TRBV30	TRBJ2-3	12	CAWTGDVQQLYF
TRBV30	TRBJ2-5	16	CAWSPGLAGGLETQYF
TRBV18	TRBJ2-1	15	CASSDKTGANNEQFF
TRBV7-9	TRBJ2-1	16	CASSSLRGTALNEQFF
TRBV13	TRBJ2-2	17	CASSLSSRASNTGELFF
TRBV11-1	TRBJ2-7	13	CASSFLSVYEQYF
TRBV5-6	TRBJ1-4	14	CASSLIATNEKLFF
TRBV18	TRBJ1-1	13	CASSPGQGAEAFF
TRBV28	TRBJ1-4	14	CASSAGTGYEKLFF
TRBV11-2	TRBJ2-2	14	CASSLLRATGELFF
TRBV5-1	TRBJ2-3	16	CASRKQTGLTTDTQYF
TRBV30	TRBJ1-1	11	CACQGTTEAFF
TRBV6-5	TRBJ1-5	15	CASSYSRGLQQPQHF
TRBV11-3	TRBJ2-3	15	CASSFRSGSTDTQYF
TRBV19	TRBJ2-7	13	CASSIVLTYEQYF
TRBV7-3	TRBJ2-7	13	CASSLAPRDEQYF
TRBV19	TRBJ2-1	15	CASSIVPGTNNEQFF
TRBV29-1	TRBJ1-2	16	CSVEEYGQGTQNGYTF
TRBV7-3	TRBJ2-6	15	CASSLWEAGANVLTF
TRBV30	TRBJ2-1	16	CAWEVRENLEVNEQFF
TRBV7-9	TRBJ1-5	13	CASRTGLDQPQHF
TRBV6-5	TRBJ2-3	14	CASRRWELTDTQYF
TRBV5-1	TRBJ1-4	14	CASSLVGDDEKLFF
TRBV29-1	TRBJ1-1	16	CSVFYRGSTGNTEAFF
TRBV28	TRBJ1-2	14	CASSLSSDGYGYTF
TRBV2	TRBJ1-5	12	CASSGGGQPQHF